The 5 T cell receptor beta chains given below trace back to one sample, sequenced in a study of shared clonotypes between healthy human individuals. CD8 cells classed as naive were CD45RO-negative and positively selected for CCR7, excluding terminally differentiated effector memory CD45RA+ cells. Sequencing was performed with immunoSEQ multiplex PCR; in TCRdb, only in-frame clones are kept and a portion is missing. The sample has 500,000 to 700,000 clones; 95% are singletons. The sequenced sample consisted of naive CD8+ T cells sorted from blood. Source of these receptors: a woman under 40 in good health.

This clone showed up just a few times. The chain uses TRBV4-1 and TRBJ1-1; D is unclear. Per germline, CDR1 MGHRA and CDR2 YSYEKL. V gave up 2 bases and J gave up 6 bases, with 13 bases separating them. This CDR3 has 14 amino acids. The CDR3 DNA sequence: TGCGCCAGCAGCCAACACCACTTAAGGTCTGAAGCTTTCTTT. It encodes CASSQHHLRSEAFF.

This CDR3 is CASTFGLEQYF. The CDR3 nucleotides are TGTGCCAGCACCTTTGGCCTTGAGCAGTACTTC. The chain links TRBV28 to TRBJ2-7; D ambiguous. The V and J ends lost 7 bases and 7 bases respectively, with 11 bases between them. Germline V gene lookup returns CDR1 MDHEN and CDR2 SYDVKM. This CDR3 has 11 amino acids.

The chain uses TRBV9 and TRBJ2-1, with D perhaps matching TRBD1 (5 bases). Germline CDR1 reads SGDLS; CDR2 reads YYNGEE. V lost 0 bases, J lost 7 bases, and 11 bases lay in between. This CDR3 contains 14 residues. The CDR3 DNA follows: TGTGCCAGCAGCGTAGGGACACCGAGGAATGAGCAGTTCTTC. This encodes CASSVGTPRNEQFF.

The J gene is TRBJ2-3, the V gene TRBV28; a weak D match, TRBD2 (6 bases). V lost 4 bases and J 2 bases, leaving 10 bases between the germline ends. Germline CDR1 MDHEN, CDR2 SYDVKM. The CDR3 spans 14 residues. The DNA of the CDR3 is TGTGCCAGCAGTTGGGGCGGGAACACAGATACGCAGTATTTT. This codes for CASSWGGNTDTQYF.

J is TRBJ1-2 and V is TRBV29-1; D call uncertain. V lost 4 bases and J lost 2, with 11 bases in between. The germline CDR1 and CDR2 sequences are SQVTM and ANQGSEA. The length of the CDR3 is 13 residues. CDR3 nucleotides: TGCAGCGTTGTTTCAGGCTTCAACTATGGCTACACCTTC. This translates into CSVVSGFNYGYTF.